Included here is one T cell receptor beta chain sequence, with context. Its antigen remains unidentified. All donors participated as healthy donors of bone marrow. Both 60 Vbeta primers and 13 Jbeta primers went into the PCR. Clones were read by immunoSEQ multiplex PCR, and TCRdb kept only the in-frame ones, dropping some. The table lists roughly 180,000 clones, more than 80% of them singletons. The germline V and J ends were trimmed by 5 bases and 1 base, with 6 bases remaining between them. The CDR3 is 13 residues long. Germline loops: CDR1 SGHNT, CDR2 YYREEE (reference sequence). The sample comes from a study of cytomegalovirus exposure and HLA in healthy donors. Notes on the study in general: In vitro checks showed that three CMV-associated chains really do target CMV antigens. TCR beta sequences reportedly predicted most subjects' HLA-A and HLA-B alleles accurately. V- and J-gene trimming in TCR beta was tied to a missense DCLRE1C variant by an analysis performed later.

The sequence derives from a male donor in good health and CMV-seronegative. This chain connects TRBV5-4 to TRBJ2-2; weak D call: TRBD1 (5 bases). The sample comprised PBMCs. DNA of the CDR3: TGTGCCAGCAGGCAGGGGAACACCGGGGAGCTGTTTTTT. Its translation is CASRQGNTGELFF.